The source of this T cell receptor beta chain is a study of post-analysis software for immune sequencing data. Study context: Included courses were relapsing-remitting and secondary progressive multiple sclerosis; progressive-relapsing multiple sclerosis was also included.

Per germline, CDR1 LNHDA and CDR2 SQIVND (reference sequence). The V gene lost 7 bases and the J gene lost 6 bases, with 19 bases spanning the gap. The CDR3 loop spans 15 amino acids. General study findings and limits: Patients showed TRBV5-6, TRBV5-1 and TRBV20-1 among roughly five TRBV segments more frequent than in controls.

The TCR beta cDNA libraries contained unique molecular identifiers. Each CDR3 protein gets one entry after TCRdb re-called the PCR reads with MiXCR. This sample has 650,000 to 850,000 distinct CDR3 sequences, with approximately 57% found just once. About this clonotype itself: Its antigen is currently unknown.

What was sequenced was blood. This TCR came from a girl aged 5-17 years with multiple sclerosis. This rearrangement joins TRBV19 to TRBJ2-1; the D call may be TRBD1 or TRBD2 (6 bases each). The CDR3 region is CASTAPRGLFNEQFF. The CDR3 DNA reads TGTGCCAGTACTGCCCCCAGGGGACTCTTCAATGAGCAGTTCTTC.